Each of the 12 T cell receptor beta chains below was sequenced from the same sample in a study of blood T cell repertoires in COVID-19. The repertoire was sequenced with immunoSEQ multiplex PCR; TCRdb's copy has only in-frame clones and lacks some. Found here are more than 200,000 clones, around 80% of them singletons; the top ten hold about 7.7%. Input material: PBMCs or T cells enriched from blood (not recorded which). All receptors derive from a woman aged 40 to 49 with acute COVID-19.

The CDR3 coding sequence is TGTGCCAGCAGCTTAGCGCCTGCAACTAATGAAAAACTGTTTTTT. It translates to CASSLAPATNEKLFF. This chain links TRBV7-3 with TRBJ1-4, with D unresolved. This CDR3 has 15 residues. The V gene lost 2 bases and the J gene lost 0 bases, with 7 bases spanning the gap. Germline CDR1 is SGHTA and CDR2 is FQGTGA.

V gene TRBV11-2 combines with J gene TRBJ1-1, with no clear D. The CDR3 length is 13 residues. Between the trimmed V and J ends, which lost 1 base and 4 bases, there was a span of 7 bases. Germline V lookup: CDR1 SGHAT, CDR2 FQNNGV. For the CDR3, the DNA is TGTGCCAGCAGCTTAGCCTACCGCACTGAAGCTTTCTTT. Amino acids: CASSLAYRTEAFF.

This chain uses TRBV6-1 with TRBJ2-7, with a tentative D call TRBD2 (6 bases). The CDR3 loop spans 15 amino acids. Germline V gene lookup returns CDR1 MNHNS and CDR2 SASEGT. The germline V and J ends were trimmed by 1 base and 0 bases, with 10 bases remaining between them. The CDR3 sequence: CASSEEEGSSYEQYF. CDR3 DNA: TGTGCCAGCAGTGAAGAGGAGGGAAGCTCCTACGAGCAGTACTTC.

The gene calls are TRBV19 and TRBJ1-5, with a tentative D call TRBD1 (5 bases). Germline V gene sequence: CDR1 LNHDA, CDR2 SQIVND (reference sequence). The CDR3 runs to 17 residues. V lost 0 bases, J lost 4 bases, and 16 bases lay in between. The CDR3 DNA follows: TGTGCCAGTAGTATAGACCTCCGGAGGGACCCTAATCAGCCCCAGCATTTT. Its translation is CASSIDLRRDPNQPQHF.

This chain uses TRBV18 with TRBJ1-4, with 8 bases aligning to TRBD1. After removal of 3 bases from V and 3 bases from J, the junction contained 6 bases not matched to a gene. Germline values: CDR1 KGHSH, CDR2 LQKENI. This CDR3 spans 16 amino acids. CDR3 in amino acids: CASSPTRQGSNEKLFF. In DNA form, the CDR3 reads TGTGCCAGCTCACCTACAAGACAGGGGTCTAATGAAAAACTGTTTTTT.

The DNA of the CDR3 is TGTGCCAGCAGCTTAGGGACTAGCGGGGGGAGCGATACCTACGAGCAGTACTTC. It encodes CASSLGTSGGSDTYEQYF. This rearrangement joins TRBV7-6 to TRBJ2-7, with TRBD2 matching over 14 bases. Germline V gene lookup returns CDR1 SGHVS and CDR2 FNYEAQ. Unmatched junction bases numbered 7, after V lost 1 base and J lost 2 bases. CDR3 length: 18 residues.

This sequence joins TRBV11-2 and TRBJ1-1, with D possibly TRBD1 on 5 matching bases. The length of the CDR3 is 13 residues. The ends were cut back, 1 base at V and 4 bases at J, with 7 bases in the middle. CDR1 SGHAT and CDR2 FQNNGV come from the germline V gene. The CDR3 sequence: CASSLAGLTEAFF. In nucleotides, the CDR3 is TGTGCCAGCAGCTTAGCAGGGCTCACTGAAGCTTTCTTT.

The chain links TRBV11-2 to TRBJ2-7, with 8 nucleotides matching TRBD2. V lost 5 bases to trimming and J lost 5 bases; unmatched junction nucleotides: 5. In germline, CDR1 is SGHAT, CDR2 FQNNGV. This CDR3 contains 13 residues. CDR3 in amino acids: CASSLGLVNEQYF. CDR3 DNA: TGTGCCAGCAGCCTGGGACTAGTTAACGAGCAGTACTTC.

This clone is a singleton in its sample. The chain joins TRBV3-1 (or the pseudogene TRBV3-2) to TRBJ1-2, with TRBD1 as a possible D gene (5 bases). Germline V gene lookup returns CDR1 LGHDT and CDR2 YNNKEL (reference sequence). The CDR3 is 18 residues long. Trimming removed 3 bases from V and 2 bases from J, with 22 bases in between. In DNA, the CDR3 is TGTGCCAGCAGCCAGGACTATAGGGCAGGGAAGAGAAACTATGGCTACACCTTC. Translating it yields CASSQDYRAGKRNYGYTF.

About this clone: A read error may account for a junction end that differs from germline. The CDR3 is CASMSTDTQYF. CDR3 DNA: TGTGCCAGCATGAGCACGGATACGCAGTATTTT. The chain carries TRBV28 and TRBJ2-3; no definite D call. There are 11 residues in the CDR3. CDR1 is MDHEN, CDR2 SYDVKM, per germline.

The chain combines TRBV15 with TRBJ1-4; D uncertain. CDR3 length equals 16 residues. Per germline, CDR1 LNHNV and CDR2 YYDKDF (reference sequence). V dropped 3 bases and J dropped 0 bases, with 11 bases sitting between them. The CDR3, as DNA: TGTGCCACCAGCAGGGAAATTGGAGCAACTAATGAAAAACTGTTTTTT. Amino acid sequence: CATSREIGATNEKLFF. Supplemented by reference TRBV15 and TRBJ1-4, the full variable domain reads DAMVIQNPRYQVTQFGKPVTLSCSQTLNHNVMYWYQQKSSQAPKLLFHYYDKDFNNEADTPDNFQSRRPNTSFCFLDIRSPGLGDTAMYLCATSREIGATNEKLFFGSGTQLSVL.

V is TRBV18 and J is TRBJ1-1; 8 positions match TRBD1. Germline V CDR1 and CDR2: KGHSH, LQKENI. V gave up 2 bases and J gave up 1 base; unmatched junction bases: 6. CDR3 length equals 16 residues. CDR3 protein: CASSPLTGAENTEAFF. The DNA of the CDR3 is TGTGCCAGCTCACCATTGACAGGGGCTGAGAACACTGAAGCTTTCTTT.